This T cell receptor beta chain is from a study of cytomegalovirus exposure and HLA in healthy donors. It was with 60 Vbeta and 13 Jbeta primers that the PCR ran. Clones were sequenced by immunoSEQ multiplex PCR, and TCRdb holds only the in-frame ones, with some missing. This sample has 150,000 to 200,000 clones, with 68% found just once. The germline V gene has CDR1 SGHDN and CDR2 FVKESK. The CDR3 spans 13 residues. Trimming took off 7 bases at V and 7 bases at J, with 11 bases between the two ends. The V gene is TRBV14, the J gene TRBJ1-6, with D tentatively TRBD1 (5 bases). This clonotype was sampled from a woman aged 40 to 50 in good health and CMV-seropositive. Sequencing input: PBMCs. This chain's CDR3 is CASNGQLNSPLHF. CDR3 coding DNA: TGTGCCAGCAATGGACAATTGAATTCACCCCTCCACTTT.